This T cell receptor beta chain was observed in a study of blood T cell repertoires in COVID-19. Germline CDR1 SEHNR, CDR2 FQNEAQ (reference sequence). The V end lost 5 bases, the J end lost 8 bases, and 12 bases lay between the germline ends. The CDR3 is made up of 13 amino acids. Participants spanned ages roughly 18 to 90 years and resided in some 22 US areas. In the original processing: The authors estimated nucleated cell counts from reference gene primer amplification. This table comes from immunoSEQ multiplex PCR, and its TCRdb copy is limited to in-frame clones, with some not included. Clone size and the V and J calls come from that table; the DNA yielded D and trimming. The data show a few hundred thousand clones, around 87% seen once.

This sequence joins TRBV7-9 and TRBJ1-4; D is ambiguous. The receptor was isolated from a man younger than 40 in a cohort exposed to, infected with or recovered from COVID-19 (not recorded which). Sequences were obtained from PBMCs or T cells enriched from blood (not recorded which). CDR3 coding DNA: TGTGCCAGCAGCAAGTTAAACTCGGAAAAACTGTTTTTT. Translated: CASSKLNSEKLFF.